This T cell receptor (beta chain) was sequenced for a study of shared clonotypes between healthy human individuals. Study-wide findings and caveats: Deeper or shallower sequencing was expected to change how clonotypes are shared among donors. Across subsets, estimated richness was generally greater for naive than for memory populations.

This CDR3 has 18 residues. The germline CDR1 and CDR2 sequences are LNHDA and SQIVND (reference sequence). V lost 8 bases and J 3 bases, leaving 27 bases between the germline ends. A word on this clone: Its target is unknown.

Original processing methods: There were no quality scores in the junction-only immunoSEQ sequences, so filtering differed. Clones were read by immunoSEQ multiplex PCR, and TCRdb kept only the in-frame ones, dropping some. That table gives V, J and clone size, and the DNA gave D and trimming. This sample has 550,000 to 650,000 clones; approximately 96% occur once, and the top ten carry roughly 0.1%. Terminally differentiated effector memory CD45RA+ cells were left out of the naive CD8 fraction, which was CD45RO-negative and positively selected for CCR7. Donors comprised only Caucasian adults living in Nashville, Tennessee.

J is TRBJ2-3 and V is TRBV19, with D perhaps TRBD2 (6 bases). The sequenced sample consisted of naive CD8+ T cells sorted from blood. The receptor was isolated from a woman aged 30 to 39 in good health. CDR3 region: CASLPSGTPPGGTDTQYF. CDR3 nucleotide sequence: TGTGCCAGTCTGCCTTCCGGGACTCCACCTGGGGGGACAGATACGCAGTATTTT.